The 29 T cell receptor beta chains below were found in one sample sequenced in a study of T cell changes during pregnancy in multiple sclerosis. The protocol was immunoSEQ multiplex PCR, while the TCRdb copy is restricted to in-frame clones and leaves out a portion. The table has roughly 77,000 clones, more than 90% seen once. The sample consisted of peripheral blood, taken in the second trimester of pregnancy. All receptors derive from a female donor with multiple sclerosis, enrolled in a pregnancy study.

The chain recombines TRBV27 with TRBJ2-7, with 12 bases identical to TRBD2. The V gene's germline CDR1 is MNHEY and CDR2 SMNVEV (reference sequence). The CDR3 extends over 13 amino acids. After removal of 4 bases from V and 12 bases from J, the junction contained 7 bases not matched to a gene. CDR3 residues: CASSSSSGRVGYF. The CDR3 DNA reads TGTGCCAGCAGTTCATCTAGCGGGAGGGTAGGGTACTTC.

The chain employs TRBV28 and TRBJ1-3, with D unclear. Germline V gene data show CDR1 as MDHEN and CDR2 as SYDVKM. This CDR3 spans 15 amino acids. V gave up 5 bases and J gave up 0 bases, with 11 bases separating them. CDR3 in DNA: TGTGCCAGCAGTCCTACCGGGAGCTCTGGAAACACCATATATTTT. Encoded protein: CASSPTGSSGNTIYF.

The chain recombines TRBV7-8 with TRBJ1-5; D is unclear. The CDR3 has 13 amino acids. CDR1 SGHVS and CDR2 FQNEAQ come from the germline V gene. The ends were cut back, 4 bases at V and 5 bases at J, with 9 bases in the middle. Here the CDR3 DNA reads TGTGCCAGCAGCTCCCAAGAGGATCAGCCCCAGCATTTT. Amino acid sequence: CASSSQEDQPQHF.

The CDR3: CATSTDSNTGELFF. For the CDR3, the DNA is TGTGCCACCAGCACCGACTCGAACACCGGGGAGCTGTTTTTT. The V gene is TRBV15, the J gene TRBJ2-2, with unresolved D. This CDR3 contains 14 residues. The germline V gene encodes CDR1 LNHNV and CDR2 YYDKDF (reference sequence). V shed 4 bases and J shed 0 bases, with 6 bases lying between them.

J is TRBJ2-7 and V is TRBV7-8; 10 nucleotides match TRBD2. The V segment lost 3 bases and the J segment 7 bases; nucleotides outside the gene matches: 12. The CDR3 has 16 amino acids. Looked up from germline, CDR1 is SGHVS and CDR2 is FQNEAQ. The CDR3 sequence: CASSLEERGGRREQYF. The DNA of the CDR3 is TGTGCCAGCAGCTTGGAGGAGCGGGGGGGCCGTCGGGAGCAGTACTTC.

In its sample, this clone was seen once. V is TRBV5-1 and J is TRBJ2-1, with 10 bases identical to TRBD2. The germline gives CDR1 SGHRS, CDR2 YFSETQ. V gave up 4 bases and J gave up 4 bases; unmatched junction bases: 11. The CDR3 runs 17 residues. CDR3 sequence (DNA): TGCGCCAGCAGCCCTGCCGGGGGGACTAGCGTTTACAATGAGCAGTTCTTC. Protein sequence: CASSPAGGTSVYNEQFF.

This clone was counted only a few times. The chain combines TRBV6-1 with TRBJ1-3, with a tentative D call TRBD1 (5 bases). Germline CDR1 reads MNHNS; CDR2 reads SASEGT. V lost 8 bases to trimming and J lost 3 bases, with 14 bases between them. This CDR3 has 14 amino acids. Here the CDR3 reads CASFWGGSGNTIYF. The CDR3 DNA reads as TGTGCCAGCTTTTGGGGGGGGAGTGGAAACACCATATATTTT.

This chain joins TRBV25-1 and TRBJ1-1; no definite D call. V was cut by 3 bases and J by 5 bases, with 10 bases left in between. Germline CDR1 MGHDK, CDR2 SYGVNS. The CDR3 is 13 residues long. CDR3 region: CASSDEGWTEAFF. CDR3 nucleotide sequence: TGTGCCAGCAGTGATGAGGGTTGGACTGAAGCTTTCTTT.

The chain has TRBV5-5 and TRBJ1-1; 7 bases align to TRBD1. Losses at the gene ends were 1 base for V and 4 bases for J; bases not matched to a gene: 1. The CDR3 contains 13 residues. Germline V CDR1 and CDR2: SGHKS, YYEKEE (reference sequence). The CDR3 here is CASSLTGATEAFF. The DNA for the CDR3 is TGTGCCAGCAGCTTGACAGGGGCCACTGAAGCTTTCTTT. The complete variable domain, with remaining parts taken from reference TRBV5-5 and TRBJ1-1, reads DAGVTQSPTHLIKTRGQQVTLRCSPISGHKSVSWYQQVLGQGPQFIFQYYEKEERGRGNFPDRFSARQFPNYSSELNVNALLLGDSALYLCASSLTGATEAFFGQGTRLTVV.

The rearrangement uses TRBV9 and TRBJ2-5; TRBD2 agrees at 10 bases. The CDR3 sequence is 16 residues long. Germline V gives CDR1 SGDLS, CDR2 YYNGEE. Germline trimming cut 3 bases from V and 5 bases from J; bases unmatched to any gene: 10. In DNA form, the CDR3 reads TGTGCCAGCAGCGGGTCTAGCGGGAGATTTTATGAGACCCAGTACTTC. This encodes CASSGSSGRFYETQYF.

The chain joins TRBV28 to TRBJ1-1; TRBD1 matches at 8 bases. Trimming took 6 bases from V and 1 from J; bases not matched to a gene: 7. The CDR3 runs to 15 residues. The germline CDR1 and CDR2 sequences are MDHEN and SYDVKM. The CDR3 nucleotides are TGTGCCAGCAGAGTATACAGGGGGGAGAACACTGAAGCTTTCTTT. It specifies CASRVYRGENTEAFF.

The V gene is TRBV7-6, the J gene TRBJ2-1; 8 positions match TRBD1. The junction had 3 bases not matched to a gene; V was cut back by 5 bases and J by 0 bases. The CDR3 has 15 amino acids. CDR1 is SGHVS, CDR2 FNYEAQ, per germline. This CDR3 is CASSRDRSSYNEQFF. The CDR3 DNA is TGTGCCAGCAGCCGGGACAGGAGCTCCTACAATGAGCAGTTCTTC.

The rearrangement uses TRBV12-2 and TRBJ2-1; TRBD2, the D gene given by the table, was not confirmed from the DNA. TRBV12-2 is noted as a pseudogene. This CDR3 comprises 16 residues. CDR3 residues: CASRRMVWPAGNEQFF. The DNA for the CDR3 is TGTGCAAGTCGCCGAATGGTTTGGCCCGCGGGCAATGAGCAGTTCTTC.

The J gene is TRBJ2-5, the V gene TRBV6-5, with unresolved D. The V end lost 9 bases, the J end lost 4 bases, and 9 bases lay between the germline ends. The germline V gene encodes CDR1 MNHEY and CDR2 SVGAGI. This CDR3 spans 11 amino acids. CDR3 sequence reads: CASSPIETQYF. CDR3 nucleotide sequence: TGTGCCAGTAGCCCAATAGAGACCCAGTACTTC.

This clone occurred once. The CDR3 loop is CASSLGTGGRNTEAFF. In DNA, the CDR3 is TGTGCCAGCAGCTTAGGGACAGGGGGGCGCAACACTGAAGCTTTCTTT. V and J are TRBV7-9 and TRBJ1-1; 10 bases line up with TRBD1. With 1 base clipped from V and 2 bases from J, the junction kept 4 bases outside the gene matches. The CDR3 is 16 residues long. The germline V gene encodes CDR1 SEHNR and CDR2 FQNEAQ (reference sequence).

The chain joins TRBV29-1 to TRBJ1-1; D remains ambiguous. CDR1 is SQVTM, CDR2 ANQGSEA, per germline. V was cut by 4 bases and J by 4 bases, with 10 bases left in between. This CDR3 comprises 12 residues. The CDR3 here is CSVAGRRTEAFF. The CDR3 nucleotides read TGCAGCGTTGCGGGGAGGCGCACTGAAGCTTTCTTT.

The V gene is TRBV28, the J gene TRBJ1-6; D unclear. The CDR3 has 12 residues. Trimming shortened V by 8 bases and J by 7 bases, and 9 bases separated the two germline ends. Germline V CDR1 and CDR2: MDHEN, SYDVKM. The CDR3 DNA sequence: TGTGCCAGCTTTACAGCCAATTCACCCCTCCACTTT. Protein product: CASFTANSPLHF.

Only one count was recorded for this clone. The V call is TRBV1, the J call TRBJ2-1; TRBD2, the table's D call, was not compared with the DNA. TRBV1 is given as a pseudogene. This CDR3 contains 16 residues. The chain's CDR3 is CTSSQDPRGDYNEQFF. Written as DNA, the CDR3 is TGCACCAGCAGCCAAGACCCGCGGGGGGACTACAATGAGCAGTTCTTC.

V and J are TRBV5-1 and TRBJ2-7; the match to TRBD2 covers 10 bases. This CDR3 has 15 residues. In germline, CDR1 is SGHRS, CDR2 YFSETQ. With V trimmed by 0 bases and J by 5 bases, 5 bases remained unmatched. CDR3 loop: CASSLASGRADEQYF. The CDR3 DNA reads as TGCGCCAGCAGCTTGGCCAGCGGGAGGGCCGACGAGCAGTACTTC.

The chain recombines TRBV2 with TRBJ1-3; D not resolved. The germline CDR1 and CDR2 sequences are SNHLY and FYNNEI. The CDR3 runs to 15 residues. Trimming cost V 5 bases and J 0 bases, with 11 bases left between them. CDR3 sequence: CASSTIVSSGNTIYF. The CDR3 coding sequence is TGTGCCAGCAGTACCATCGTCAGCTCTGGAAACACCATATATTTT.

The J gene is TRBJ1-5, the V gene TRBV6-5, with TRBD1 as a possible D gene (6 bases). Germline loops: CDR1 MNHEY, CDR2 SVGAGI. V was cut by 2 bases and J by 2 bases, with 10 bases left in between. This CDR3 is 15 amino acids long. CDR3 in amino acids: CASSYTGTGNQPQHF. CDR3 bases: TGTGCCAGCAGTTACACAGGGACGGGCAATCAGCCCCAGCATTTT.

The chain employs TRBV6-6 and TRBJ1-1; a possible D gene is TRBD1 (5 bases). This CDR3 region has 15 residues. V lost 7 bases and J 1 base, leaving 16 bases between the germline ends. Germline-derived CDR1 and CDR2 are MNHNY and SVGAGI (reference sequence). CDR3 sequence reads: CASTPADTPNTEAFF. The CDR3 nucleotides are TGTGCCAGCACCCCGGCGGACACTCCGAACACTGAAGCTTTCTTT.

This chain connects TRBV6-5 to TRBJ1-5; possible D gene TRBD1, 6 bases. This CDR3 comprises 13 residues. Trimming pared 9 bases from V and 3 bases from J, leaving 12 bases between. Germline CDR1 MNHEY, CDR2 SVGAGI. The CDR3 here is CASRRGNNQPQHF. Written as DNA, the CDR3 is TGTGCCAGTCGAAGGGGGAACAATCAGCCCCAGCATTTT.

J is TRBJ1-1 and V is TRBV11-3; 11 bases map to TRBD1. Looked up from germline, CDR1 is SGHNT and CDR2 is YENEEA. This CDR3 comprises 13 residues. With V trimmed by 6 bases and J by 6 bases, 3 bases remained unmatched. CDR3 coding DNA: TGTGCCAGCAGGGACAGGGGGCTAGCTGAAGCTTTCTTT. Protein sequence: CASRDRGLAEAFF.

The CDR3 DNA is TGTGCCAGCAGCTTTGGGACAGCCACTGAAGCTTTCTTT. Amino acid sequence: CASSFGTATEAFF. V gene TRBV5-5 combines with J gene TRBJ1-1; 7 bases match TRBD1. V lost 2 bases to trimming and J lost 4 bases; unmatched junction nucleotides: 2. The CDR3 runs to 13 residues. Germline CDR1 reads SGHKS; CDR2 reads YYEKEE (reference sequence). Filled out from reference TRBV5-5 and TRBJ1-1, the complete variable domain reads DAGVTQSPTHLIKTRGQQVTLRCSPISGHKSVSWYQQVLGQGPQFIFQYYEKEERGRGNFPDRFSARQFPNYSSELNVNALLLGDSALYLCASSFGTATEAFFGQGTRLTVV.

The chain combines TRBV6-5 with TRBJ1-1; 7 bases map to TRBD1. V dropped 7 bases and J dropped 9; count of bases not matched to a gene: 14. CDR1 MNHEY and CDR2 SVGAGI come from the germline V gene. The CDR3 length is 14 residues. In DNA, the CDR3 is TGTGCCAGCACCGAGGCCCAGGGGGTGATGAAAGCTTTCTTT. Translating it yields CASTEAQGVMKAFF.

The CDR3 region is CASSLEAGAVEQFF. CDR3 nucleotide sequence: TGTGCCAGCAGCTTGGAGGCAGGGGCTGTTGAGCAGTTCTTC. The chain links TRBV5-4 to TRBJ2-1; D may be TRBD1 (6 bases). In germline, CDR1 is SGHNT, CDR2 YYREEE (reference sequence). This CDR3 has 14 residues. The V end lost 0 bases, the J end lost 9 bases, and 13 bases lay between the germline ends.

CDR3 in DNA: TGTGCCAGCAGCCCCCCGGTATTAGAAAAACTGTTTTTT. Translating gives CASSPPVLEKLFF. The rearrangement uses TRBV7-9 and TRBJ1-4; D uncertain. Germline-derived CDR1 and CDR2 are SEHNR and FQNEAQ (reference sequence). V was pared by 5 bases and J by 8 bases, with 12 bases between. The CDR3 consists of 13 residues.

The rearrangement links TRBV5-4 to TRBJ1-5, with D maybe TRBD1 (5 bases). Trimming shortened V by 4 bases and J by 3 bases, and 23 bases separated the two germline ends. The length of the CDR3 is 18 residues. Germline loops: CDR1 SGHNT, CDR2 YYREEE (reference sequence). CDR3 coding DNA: TGTGCCAGCAGCCTGGGACGTAGAATACGGGGAGACAATCAGCCCCAGCATTTT. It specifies CASSLGRRIRGDNQPQHF. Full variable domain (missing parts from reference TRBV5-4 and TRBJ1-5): ETGVTQSPTHLIKTRGQQVTLRCSSQSGHNTVSWYQQALGQGPQFIFQYYREEENGRGNFPPRFSGLQFPNYSSELNVNALELDDSALYLCASSLGRRIRGDNQPQHFGDGTRLSIL.